These 2 T cell receptor beta chains were sequenced from one sample in a study of shared clonotypes between healthy human individuals. Sequencing used immunoSEQ multiplex PCR; TCRdb keeps in-frame clones, though not all of them. The sample shows around 1,900,000 clones, 80% to 95% of them seen only once. CD45RO negativity and positive selection for CCR7 defined naive CD8 cells, a population that excluded terminally differentiated effector memory CD45RA+ cells. The specimen sequenced was naive CD8+ T cells from PBMCs. The receptor source for this set is a man aged 18 to 30 in good health. Some clones in this sample may be carry-over from other donors' samples.

The chain recombines TRBV7-9 with TRBJ2-7, with TRBD1 identical over 7 bases. Trimming at V came to 6 bases and at J to 0 bases, leaving 11 bases not matched to a gene. Germline lookup yields CDR1 SEHNR and CDR2 FQNEAQ (reference sequence). The CDR3 contains 16 residues. CDR3 DNA sequence: TGTGCCAGCAGTTTGAGGACAGGCCTAAGCTCCTACGAGCAGTACTTC. It encodes CASSLRTGLSSYEQYF. Full variable domain (missing parts from reference TRBV7-9 and TRBJ2-7): DTGVSQNPRHKITKRGQNVTFRCDPISEHNRLYWYRQTLGQGPEFLTYFQNEAQLEKSRLLSDRFSAERPKGSFSTLEIQRTEQGDSAMYLCASSLRTGLSSYEQYFGPGTRLTVT.

The gene calls are TRBV5-1 and TRBJ1-1, with D possibly being TRBD1 (5 bases). The CDR3 is 15 residues long. Trimming pared 6 bases from V and 5 bases from J, leaving 20 bases between. The germline V gene encodes CDR1 SGHRS and CDR2 YFSETQ. The CDR3 is CASTMGGLRGTEAFF. The CDR3 DNA follows: TGCGCCAGCACCATGGGGGGATTGCGGGGTACTGAAGCTTTCTTT.